Listed below are T cell receptor beta chains from one sample, sequenced in a study of CD8+ T cells in alopecia areata. Using immunoSEQ multiplex PCR, the repertoire was profiled, and TCRdb retains in-frame clones only, with some absent. The repertoire holds more than 150,000 clones, roughly half seen once, with around 10% in the top ten. The source material was CD8+ T cells sorted from blood, sampled around week 54, from a patient treated with tofacitinib. Source of these receptors: a human donor with alopecia areata. The CDR3 runs from the conserved cysteine through the conserved F or W. D genes are given only for firm matches. Not all rows give a size; the values are once, few, many and, for expanded clones, a class.

d_call: TRBD2
clone_size: few
cdr3_length: 15
j_call: TRBJ2-5
v_call: TRBV6-9
cdr3_aa: CASSGEERGGETQYF
cdr3_nt: TGTGCCAGCAGCGGCGAGGAGCGGGGGGGAGAGACCCAGTACTTC

d_call: .
clone_size: few
cdr3_length: 16
j_call: TRBJ2-2
v_call: TRBV7-9
cdr3_aa: CASSLAGPATAGELFF
cdr3_nt: TGTGCCAGCAGCTTGGCGGGGCCCGCGACGGCTGGGGAGCTGTTTTTT

d_call: TRBD1
clone_size: .
cdr3_length: 17
j_call: TRBJ1-5
v_call: TRBV19
cdr3_aa: CASSIAGTGGEGQPQHF
cdr3_nt: TGTGCCAGTAGTATAGCCGGGACAGGGGGCGAGGGTCAGCCCCAGCATTTT

d_call: .
clone_size: .
cdr3_length: 12
j_call: TRBJ1-1
v_call: TRBV30
cdr3_aa: CAWGDLFTEAFF
cdr3_nt: TGTGCCTGGGGGGACCTCTTCACTGAAGCTTTCTTT

d_call: .
clone_size: .
cdr3_length: 14
j_call: TRBJ2-3
v_call: TRBV5-6
cdr3_aa: CASSFSNSVDTQYF
cdr3_nt: TGTGCCAGCAGCTTCTCCAACTCGGTAGATACGCAGTATTTT

d_call: .
clone_size: .
cdr3_length: 17
j_call: TRBJ2-1
v_call: TRBV5-1
cdr3_aa: CASSLAGALGSYNEQFF
cdr3_nt: TGCGCCAGCAGCTTGGCGGGGGCCTTGGGCTCCTACAATGAGCAGTTCTTC

d_call: TRBD2
clone_size: few
cdr3_length: 18
j_call: TRBJ2-3
v_call: TRBV5-1
cdr3_aa: CASSLNPLAGASTDTQYF
cdr3_nt: TGCGCCAGCAGCTTGAACCCCCTAGCGGGGGCTAGCACAGATACGCAGTATTTT

d_call: .
clone_size: .
cdr3_length: 16
j_call: TRBJ2-7
v_call: TRBV27
cdr3_aa: CASSPSHGGHGLEQYF
cdr3_nt: TGTGCCAGCAGTCCCTCCCACGGGGGGCACGGTTTAGAGCAGTACTTC

d_call: .
clone_size: .
cdr3_length: 14
j_call: TRBJ1-2
v_call: TRBV4-2
cdr3_aa: CASSQTTGFLGYTF
cdr3_nt: TGTGCCAGCAGCCAAACGACAGGTTTTCTGGGCTACACCTTC

d_call: TRBD2
clone_size: .
cdr3_length: 13
j_call: TRBJ2-2
v_call: TRBV15
cdr3_aa: CATSWGGTGELFF
cdr3_nt: TGTGCCACCAGCTGGGGGGGCACCGGGGAGCTGTTTTTT

d_call: .
clone_size: once
cdr3_length: 11
j_call: TRBJ2-1
v_call: TRBV6-5
cdr3_aa: CASSYGDEQFF
cdr3_nt: TGTGCCAGCAGTTACGGAGACGAGCAGTTCTTC

d_call: .
clone_size: few
cdr3_length: 16
j_call: TRBJ1-1
v_call: TRBV28
cdr3_aa: CASSGGPGVENTEAFF
cdr3_nt: TGTGCCAGCAGTGGGGGACCAGGGGTCGAGAACACTGAAGCTTTCTTT

d_call: TRBD2
clone_size: few
cdr3_length: 16
j_call: TRBJ2-7
v_call: TRBV13
cdr3_aa: CASSANLAGVPYEQYF
cdr3_nt: TGTGCCAGCAGCGCGAACCTAGCGGGGGTTCCCTACGAGCAGTACTTC

d_call: .
clone_size: .
cdr3_length: 13
j_call: TRBJ2-3
v_call: TRBV6-1
cdr3_aa: CASTRVFTDTQYF
cdr3_nt: TGTGCCAGCACGCGGGTCTTCACAGATACGCAGTATTTT

d_call: .
clone_size: few
cdr3_length: 13
j_call: TRBJ2-3
v_call: TRBV4-3
cdr3_aa: CASSQSGGDTQYF
cdr3_nt: TGCGCCAGCAGCCAAAGTGGGGGAGATACGCAGTATTTT

d_call: TRBD1
clone_size: once
cdr3_length: 15
j_call: TRBJ1-2
v_call: TRBV7-9
cdr3_aa: CASSSGTGGNYGYTF
cdr3_nt: TGTGCCAGCAGCTCAGGGACAGGGGGAAACTATGGCTACACCTTC

d_call: .
clone_size: .
cdr3_length: 15
j_call: TRBJ1-4
v_call: TRBV5-1
cdr3_aa: CASSLEGNILEKLFF
cdr3_nt: TGCGCCAGCAGCTTGGAGGGCAACATCCTGGAAAAACTGTTTTTT

d_call: .
clone_size: .
cdr3_length: 13
j_call: TRBJ2-3
v_call: TRBV27
cdr3_aa: CASSLYVEDTQYF
cdr3_nt: TGTGCCAGCAGTTTATACGTCGAGGATACGCAGTATTTT

d_call: .
clone_size: few
cdr3_length: 11
j_call: TRBJ2-7
v_call: TRBV27
cdr3_aa: CASSSGYEQYF
cdr3_nt: TGTGCCAGCAGTTCCGGCTACGAGCAGTACTTC

d_call: .
clone_size: .
cdr3_length: 15
j_call: TRBJ1-6
v_call: TRBV27
cdr3_aa: CASREWSSYNSPLHF
cdr3_nt: TGTGCCAGCAGAGAGTGGAGCTCCTATAATTCACCCCTCCACTTT

d_call: .
clone_size: .
cdr3_length: 14
j_call: TRBJ1-4
v_call: TRBV2
cdr3_aa: CASSELGAVEKLFF
cdr3_nt: TGTGCCAGCAGTGAACTGGGGGCTGTTGAAAAACTGTTTTTT

d_call: TRBD1
clone_size: .
cdr3_length: 13
j_call: TRBJ1-5
v_call: TRBV29-1
cdr3_aa: CSVETGAGQPQHF
cdr3_nt: TGCAGCGTTGAAACAGGGGCTGGGCAGCCCCAGCATTTT

d_call: .
clone_size: .
cdr3_length: 11
j_call: TRBJ1-2
v_call: TRBV2
cdr3_aa: CASRDIHGYTF
cdr3_nt: TGTGCCAGCCGGGACATCCATGGCTACACCTTC

d_call: .
clone_size: .
cdr3_length: 16
j_call: TRBJ2-1
v_call: TRBV5-6
cdr3_aa: CASSLALGGSLDEQFF
cdr3_nt: TGTGCCAGCAGCTTGGCCCTGGGGGGTTCCCTCGATGAGCAGTTCTTC

d_call: .
clone_size: .
cdr3_length: 12
j_call: TRBJ2-7
v_call: TRBV6-1
cdr3_aa: CASREQGLEQYF
cdr3_nt: TGTGCCAGCAGGGAGCAGGGCCTCGAGCAGTACTTC

d_call: TRBD1
clone_size: .
cdr3_length: 15
j_call: TRBJ2-1
v_call: TRBV19
cdr3_aa: CASSPRDRGLGEQFF
cdr3_nt: TGTGCCAGTAGTCCCCGGGACAGGGGGCTCGGTGAGCAGTTCTTC

d_call: TRBD1
clone_size: .
cdr3_length: 14
j_call: TRBJ1-1
v_call: TRBV10-3
cdr3_aa: CALRTGNGDTEAFF
cdr3_nt: TGTGCCCTAAGGACAGGGAATGGAGACACTGAAGCTTTCTTT

d_call: .
clone_size: few
cdr3_length: 15
j_call: TRBJ2-1
v_call: TRBV14
cdr3_aa: CASSQDLVGNNEQFF
cdr3_nt: TGTGCCAGCAGCCAAGATCTAGTGGGAAACAATGAGCAGTTCTTC

d_call: .
clone_size: few
cdr3_length: 16
j_call: TRBJ2-3
v_call: TRBV13
cdr3_aa: CASSLLGLPRTDTQYF
cdr3_nt: TGTGCCAGCAGCCTCCTCGGCCTCCCAAGGACAGATACGCAGTATTTT

d_call: .
clone_size: .
cdr3_length: 17
j_call: TRBJ2-2
v_call: TRBV2
cdr3_aa: CASSEALDTSDTGELFF
cdr3_nt: TGTGCCAGCAGTGAAGCCTTAGACACTTCGGACACCGGGGAGCTGTTTTTT

d_call: TRBD2
clone_size: .
cdr3_length: 18
j_call: TRBJ2-3
v_call: TRBV6-1
cdr3_aa: CASSERLAGRASTDTQYF
cdr3_nt: TGTGCCAGCAGTGAAAGACTAGCGGGGAGAGCTAGCACAGATACGCAGTATTTT

d_call: .
clone_size: .
cdr3_length: 16
j_call: TRBJ2-7
v_call: TRBV13
cdr3_aa: CASSLGTRGGPYEQYF
cdr3_nt: TGTGCCAGCAGCTTAGGCACCAGGGGGGGGCCCTACGAGCAGTACTTC

d_call: .
clone_size: .
cdr3_length: 17
j_call: TRBJ2-5
v_call: TRBV29-1
cdr3_aa: CSVGAGTSITSRETQYF
cdr3_nt: TGCAGCGTCGGAGCCGGGACAAGCATAACCTCCCGAGAGACCCAGTACTTC

d_call: .
clone_size: .
cdr3_length: 13
j_call: TRBJ1-5
v_call: TRBV6-5
cdr3_aa: CASSPEVGQPQHF
cdr3_nt: TGTGCCAGCAGCCCAGAGGTGGGGCAGCCCCAGCATTTT

d_call: TRBD1
clone_size: .
cdr3_length: 13
j_call: TRBJ2-7
v_call: TRBV5-6
cdr3_aa: CASSFGQGPEQYF
cdr3_nt: TGTGCCAGCAGCTTTGGACAGGGTCCCGAGCAGTACTTC

d_call: .
clone_size: .
cdr3_length: 14
j_call: TRBJ2-5
v_call: TRBV4-3
cdr3_aa: CASSQVGYQETQYF
cdr3_nt: TGCGCCAGCAGCCAAGTGGGATACCAAGAGACCCAGTACTTC

d_call: .
clone_size: .
cdr3_length: 16
j_call: TRBJ2-3
v_call: TRBV5-4
cdr3_aa: CASSLYEGGPEDTQYF
cdr3_nt: TGTGCCAGCAGCTTGTACGAGGGGGGGCCTGAAGATACGCAGTATTTT

d_call: .
clone_size: .
cdr3_length: 15
j_call: TRBJ2-5
v_call: TRBV6-5
cdr3_aa: CASSYSGTQRETQYF
cdr3_nt: TGTGCCAGCAGTTACTCCGGGACTCAGCGAGAGACCCAGTACTTC

d_call: .
clone_size: .
cdr3_length: 13
j_call: TRBJ2-7
v_call: TRBV27
cdr3_aa: CASSPPSTYEQYF
cdr3_nt: TGTGCCAGCAGTCCCCCCTCAACCTACGAGCAGTACTTC

d_call: .
clone_size: few
cdr3_length: 14
j_call: TRBJ2-5
v_call: TRBV29-1
cdr3_aa: CSVESALYQETQYF
cdr3_nt: TGCAGCGTTGAATCGGCTTTGTACCAAGAGACCCAGTACTTC

d_call: TRBD1
clone_size: .
cdr3_length: 15
j_call: TRBJ2-7
v_call: TRBV13
cdr3_aa: CASSQGQGTSYEQYF
cdr3_nt: TGTGCCAGCAGCCAGGGACAGGGGACCTCCTACGAGCAGTACTTC

d_call: TRBD1
clone_size: .
cdr3_length: 19
j_call: TRBJ2-2
v_call: TRBV7-9
cdr3_aa: CASSLAFPQGAPNTGELFF
cdr3_nt: TGTGCCAGCAGCTTAGCTTTCCCACAGGGGGCACCGAACACCGGGGAGCTGTTTTTT